This is a list of T cell receptor beta chains from one sample in a study of CD8 T cells in ankylosing spondylitis. One entry per CDR3 protein results from TCRdb running MiXCR on the 5' RACE reads. The sample comprises fewer than 550,000 distinct CDR3 sequences, less than 6% of which are singletons, and around 3.4% rests with the top ten. Sequenced: blood, either unsorted or a sorted T cell fraction (not recorded which). All receptors come from a male donor with ankylosing spondylitis. Each CDR3 is given with its conserved first and last residue. A D gene is named only where the DNA matches it firmly. Clone size is stated in some rows and not others, as once, few, many or a class when expanded.

v_call	j_call	d_call	clone_size	cdr3_nt	cdr3_aa
TRBV7-2	TRBJ1-5	TRBD1	many	TGTGCCAGCAGTACACAGGGGTATAGCAATCAGCCCCAGCATTTT	CASSTQGYSNQPQHF
TRBV20-1	TRBJ2-5	TRBD1	many	TGCAGTGCTGGACAGGGGGCGCGGGAGACCCAGTACTTC	CSAGQGARETQYF
TRBV20-1	TRBJ2-4	NA	many	TGCAGTGCTCAAAAGGAGGGTTCCGAGTACTTC	CSAQKEGSEYF
TRBV12-3/TRBV12-4	TRBJ1-5	NA	many	TGTGCCAGCAGTCCCCTTGGGCAGCCCCAGCATTTT	CASSPLGQPQHF
TRBV28	TRBJ1-1	NA	many	TGTGCCAGCAGTTTAGGGGGGGGGTCTTATGATACTGAAGCTTTCTTT	CASSLGGGSYDTEAFF
TRBV11-2	TRBJ2-1	TRBD1	NA	TGTGCCAGCAGCTTACGGAAGGGGGCATACAATGAGCAGTTCTTC	CASSLRKGAYNEQFF
TRBV20-1	TRBJ1-1	NA	many	TGCAGTGCTAGAGAACCCCGGGGAGTGAACACTGAAGCTTTCTTT	CSAREPRGVNTEAFF
TRBV20-1	TRBJ2-7	NA	many	TGCAGCACCCTCGGCGTGGGCGGCCTCCCCTACGAGCAGTACTTC	CSTLGVGGLPYEQYF
TRBV20-1	TRBJ2-5	NA	many	TGCAGTGCTAGAGACCGGGGGCGCGGGGAGACCCAGTACTTC	CSARDRGRGETQYF
TRBV2	TRBJ2-1	NA	many	TGTGCCAGCAGCCCTACTACAGTGTTCTCCTACAATGAGCAGTTCTTC	CASSPTTVFSYNEQFF
TRBV9	TRBJ1-2	NA	NA	TGTGCCAGCAACCGTGCTAACTATGGCTACACCTTC	CASNRANYGYTF
TRBV20-1	TRBJ1-1	NA	NA	TGCAGTGCTAGAGAGTCGACAGTAGACACTGAAGCTTTCTTT	CSARESTVDTEAFF
TRBV28	TRBJ2-7	NA	many	TGTGCCAGCAGCACAGAGATGAGCTACTACGAGCAGTACTTC	CASSTEMSYYEQYF
TRBV27	TRBJ2-5	TRBD1	NA	TGTGCCAGCAGTTTAGGGGACAGGGCTAAAGAGACCCAGTACTTC	CASSLGDRAKETQYF
TRBV28	TRBJ2-7	NA	many	TGTGCCAGCAGTTGGGGGGCGCGCGAGCAGTACTTC	CASSWGAREQYF
TRBV6-2/TRBV6-3	TRBJ1-5	NA	many	TGTGCCAGCAGTTACTCGAGGGTCCAGCCCCAGCATTTT	CASSYSRVQPQHF
TRBV18	TRBJ1-5	NA	many	TGTGCCAGCTCACCAAAAGGGGCGAGCAATCAGCCCCAGCATTTT	CASSPKGASNQPQHF
TRBV24-1	TRBJ2-3	NA	NA	TGTGCCACCAGTGATTCTGGCCAGACAACAGATACGCAGTATTTT	CATSDSGQTTDTQYF
TRBV11-2	TRBJ2-3	NA	few	TGTGCCAGCAGCTTAGTTTGGCAGGGGATGTTAGATACGCAGTATTTT	CASSLVWQGMLDTQYF
TRBV6-2/TRBV6-3	TRBJ1-5	NA	few	TGTGCCAGCAAGAGGGGAGGTGGGCGCAATCAGCCCCAGCATTTT	CASKRGGGRNQPQHF
TRBV10-3	TRBJ2-7	NA	many	TGTGCCATCAGTGAGTCTGTAGACGAGCAGTACTTC	CAISESVDEQYF
TRBV29-1	TRBJ1-3	NA	many	TGCAGCGTTTCCGTGGTCGGTTTTGGAAGCACCATATATTTT	CSVSVVGFGSTIYF
TRBV28	TRBJ2-3	TRBD1	many	TGTGCCAGCAGAAACTCCGAGAGGGGGCGTACAGATACGCAGTATTTT	CASRNSERGRTDTQYF
TRBV5-1	TRBJ2-7	TRBD1	many	TGCGCCAGCAGCATGACAGGGAGCCCCTACGAGCAGTACTTC	CASSMTGSPYEQYF
TRBV20-1	TRBJ2-7	TRBD2	many	TGCAGTGCCCCCTCAGCGCTAGCGGGCAACTCCTACGAGCAGTACTTC	CSAPSALAGNSYEQYF
TRBV5-1	TRBJ2-2	TRBD2	many	TGCGCCAGCAGCCCCCAACTAGCGGCCGGGGAGCTGTTTTTT	CASSPQLAAGELFF
TRBV29-1	TRBJ1-5	NA	many	TGCAGCGTTGAGGCAGGGGACAATCAGCCCCAGCATTTT	CSVEAGDNQPQHF
TRBV20-1	TRBJ2-1	TRBD2	NA	TGCAGTGCTAGAGATAGTACTAGCGGTTCGGATGAGCAGTTCTTC	CSARDSTSGSDEQFF
TRBV3-1	TRBJ2-1	TRBD2	few	TGTGCCAGCAGCCAAGGAGGCGGGAGGGTTTACAATGAGCAGTTCTTC	CASSQGGGRVYNEQFF
TRBV20-1	TRBJ1-1	NA	many	TGCAGTGGGAGGGGCGGGAACACTGAAGCTTTCTTT	CSGRGGNTEAFF
TRBV28	TRBJ1-2	NA	many	TGTGCCAGCAGGTCCGGGACCAATCCCGGCTACACCTTC	CASRSGTNPGYTF
TRBV10-3	TRBJ1-5	NA	many	TGTGCCATCAGTGAGTCGGGGGACTACCCGAGGCCCCAGCATTTT	CAISESGDYPRPQHF
TRBV6-1	TRBJ1-1	TRBD1	many	TGTGCCAGCATCCGGGGGACAGGTCTGGCCAACACTGAAGCTTTCTTT	CASIRGTGLANTEAFF
TRBV30	TRBJ1-3	NA	few	TGTGCCTCGTTACCGGGGGGCCTCGGAAACACCATATATTTT	CASLPGGLGNTIYF
TRBV12-3/TRBV12-4	TRBJ2-1	TRBD1	many	TGTGCCAGCAGTCCTGGGGGACAGGGAGGGAATGAGCAGTTCTTC	CASSPGGQGGNEQFF
TRBV7-2	TRBJ2-3	NA	many	TGTGCCAGCAGCTTAGCTTATAGCACAGATACGCAGTATTTT	CASSLAYSTDTQYF
TRBV29-1	TRBJ2-3	TRBD2	many	TGCAGCGTTGAAGGTCTTCTAGCGGGGGGAGTCACAGATACGCAGTATTTT	CSVEGLLAGGVTDTQYF
TRBV12-3/TRBV12-4	TRBJ1-6	NA	many	TGTGCCAGCAGTTTTGGCCAGGGTTGGTCACCCCTCCACTTT	CASSFGQGWSPLHF
TRBV20-1	TRBJ2-1	TRBD1	many	TGCAGTGCTAGGCCAGAAGGGGGCTGGGATGAGCAGTTCTTC	CSARPEGGWDEQFF
TRBV11-2	TRBJ2-5	NA	many	TGTGCCAGCAGGGAGTTCCAAGAGACCCAGTACTTC	CASREFQETQYF
TRBV5-5	TRBJ2-2	TRBD2	few	TGTGCCAGCAGTTTCCGGACTAGCGGAACGAACACCGGGGAGCTGTTTTTT	CASSFRTSGTNTGELFF
TRBV20-1	TRBJ2-2	TRBD2	many	TGCAGTGCTAGAGATAGCGGGACCGGGGAGCTGTTTTTT	CSARDSGTGELFF
TRBV4-3	TRBJ2-1	NA	many	TGCGCCAGCAGCCAAGATTGGGCTAGCGTCCACAATGAGCAGTTCTTC	CASSQDWASVHNEQFF
TRBV28	TRBJ2-4	NA	few	TGTGCCAGCAGTGTCTTGTCAGGAATAAACATTCAGTACTTC	CASSVLSGINIQYF
TRBV20-1	TRBJ1-4	NA	many	TGCAGTGCGCAACGGGCCCCTGAAAAACTGTTTTTT	CSAQRAPEKLFF
TRBV20-1	TRBJ1-5	NA	many	TGCAGTGTACCAGAGGGGGGTAGCAATCAGCCCCAGCATTTT	CSVPEGGSNQPQHF
TRBV12-3/TRBV12-4	TRBJ1-6	TRBD1	many	TGTGCCAGCAGTCCCTCTCCCGGGACAGGGATGGTGTTACCCCTCCACTTT	CASSPSPGTGMVLPLHF